Listed here is a single T cell receptor (beta chain). The antigen is not known. A clone one base away is much larger, so this may be a read error. Amplified TCR beta CDR3 regions derived from RNA transcripts. The primer set for the first-round RT-PCR of the TCR CDR3 was HTBI. TCRdb fed the multiplex PCR reads into MiXCR, producing one record per CDR3 protein. This sample carries roughly 350,000 distinct CDR3 sequences, about an eighth of them seen once, and the ten largest clones take 34%. Those patients with uncontrolled infection, other autoimmune disease, pregnancy or lactation were excluded. The PBMCs were sourced from fresh peripheral blood (approximately 10 ml). This record belongs to a study of T cells in Graves' hyperthyroidism and ophthalmopathy. Study-wide points: Stable hyperthyroidism was separated from ophthalmopathy by a model based on 13 V-J features. Blood samples included most of the expanded thyroid clonotypes exceeding 0.001.

Germline CDR1 and CDR2: SNHLY and FYNNEI. CDR3 length equals 11 residues. Trimming stripped 1 base from V and 6 bases from J, with 2 bases between. The specimen sequenced was blood. The TCR originated in a middle-aged woman with Graves' ophthalmopathy. V usage is TRBV2 and J usage is TRBJ2-3; D remains ambiguous. Here the CDR3 reads CASSEEDTQYF. CDR3 nucleotide sequence: TGTGCCAGCAGTGAAGAGGATACGCAGTATTTT.